This is a list of T cell receptor beta chains from one sample in a study of OX40 agonist ivuxolimab in advanced cancers. Some clones are missing from TCRdb's copy, which holds only in-frame ones; the method was immunoSEQ multiplex PCR. Among fewer than 9,000 clones, around 80% were seen once, and the ten largest hold around 17%. Source: CD4+ or CD8+ T cells sorted from blood, taken in a trial of the OX40 agonist ivuxolimab. The receptors were gathered from an adult with an advanced solid tumor such as melanoma, head and neck, liver or kidney cancer. Both conserved end residues are part of each CDR3. The D gene is left open where the match is weak. Expanded clones are given a class, and other clones once, few, many or no size at all.

V gene	J gene	D gene	clone size	CDR3 protein	CDR3 DNA
TRBV7-2	TRBJ2-1	-	-	CASSSGLLNYGSYNEQFF	TGTGCCAGCAGCTCCGGGCTCCTAAATTATGGCAGCTACAATGAGCAGTTCTTC
TRBV14	TRBJ2-2	TRBD1	large	CASSQVGTGAGELFF	TGTGCCAGCAGCCAAGTCGGGACAGGGGCCGGGGAGCTGTTTTTT
TRBV7-3	TRBJ2-2	-	-	CASGGGTGELFF	TGTGCCAGCGGAGGGGGCACCGGGGAGCTGTTTTTT
TRBV9	TRBJ1-1	TRBD1	-	CASSPTTGGADTEAFF	TGTGCCAGCAGTCCTACGACAGGGGGCGCGGACACTGAAGCTTTCTTT
TRBV5-1	TRBJ2-2	-	-	CASSTAPGELFF	TGCGCCAGCAGCACCGCCCCCGGGGAGCTGTTTTTT
TRBV7-9	TRBJ2-2	TRBD1	-	CASSRTGGGTGELFF	TGTGCCAGCAGCCGGACAGGGGGTGGCACCGGGGAGCTGTTTTTT
TRBV4-3	TRBJ1-1	-	-	CASSLGQSNTEAFF	TGCGCCAGCAGCCTCGGACAGTCGAACACTGAAGCTTTCTTT
TRBV9	TRBJ1-4	-	-	CASSVEVGQRNEKLFF	TGTGCCAGCAGCGTAGAGGTGGGCCAAAGGAATGAAAAACTGTTTTTT
TRBV6-1	TRBJ1-5	TRBD1	-	CASSEAPRTGVLSNQPQHF	TGTGCCAGCAGTGAAGCACCAAGGACAGGCGTTCTTAGCAATCAGCCCCAGCATTTT
TRBV9	TRBJ2-4	-	-	CASSVGGEWGVENIQYF	TGTGCCAGCAGCGTAGGAGGGGAGTGGGGGGTCGAAAACATTCAGTACTTC
TRBV30	TRBJ2-7	TRBD2	-	CAAIRDGEGEQYF	TGTGCCGCCATCCGGGACGGGGAGGGCGAGCAGTACTTC
TRBV2	TRBJ2-3	TRBD2	-	CASIAGGPDTQYF	TGTGCCAGCATTGCGGGGGGGCCGGATACGCAGTATTTT
TRBV7-3	TRBJ2-7	TRBD1	-	CASSRYRGPSYEQYF	TGTGCCAGCTCCCGATACAGGGGGCCCTCCTACGAGCAGTACTTC
TRBV4-3	TRBJ2-4	-	-	CASSQATTGYKNIQYF	TGCGCCAGCAGCCAGGCCACTACGGGATATAAAAACATTCAGTACTTC
TRBV6-4	TRBJ2-1	TRBD2	-	CASSARPGGGYNEQFF	TGTGCCAGCAGTGCCCGCCCGGGGGGAGGCTACAATGAGCAGTTCTTC
TRBV9	TRBJ1-1	-	once	CASSAEGRVWTEAFF	TGTGCCAGCAGTGCAGAGGGGAGGGTTTGGACTGAAGCTTTCTTT
TRBV9	TRBJ2-1	-	-	CASSGDSPSQFF	TGTGCCAGCAGCGGAGACAGCCCCTCGCAGTTCTTC